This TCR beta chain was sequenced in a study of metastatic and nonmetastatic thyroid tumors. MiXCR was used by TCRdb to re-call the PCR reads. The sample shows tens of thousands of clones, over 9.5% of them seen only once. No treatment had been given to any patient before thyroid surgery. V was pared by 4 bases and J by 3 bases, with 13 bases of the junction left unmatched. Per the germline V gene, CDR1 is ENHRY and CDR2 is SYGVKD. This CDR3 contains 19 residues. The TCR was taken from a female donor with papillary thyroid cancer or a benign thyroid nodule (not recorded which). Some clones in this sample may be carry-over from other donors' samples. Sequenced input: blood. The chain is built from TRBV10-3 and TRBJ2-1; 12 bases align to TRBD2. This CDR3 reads CAISAGGLAGPIFYNEQFF. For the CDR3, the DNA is TGTGCCATCAGTGCAGGGGGACTAGCGGGCCCTATCTTCTACAATGAGCAGTTCTTC.